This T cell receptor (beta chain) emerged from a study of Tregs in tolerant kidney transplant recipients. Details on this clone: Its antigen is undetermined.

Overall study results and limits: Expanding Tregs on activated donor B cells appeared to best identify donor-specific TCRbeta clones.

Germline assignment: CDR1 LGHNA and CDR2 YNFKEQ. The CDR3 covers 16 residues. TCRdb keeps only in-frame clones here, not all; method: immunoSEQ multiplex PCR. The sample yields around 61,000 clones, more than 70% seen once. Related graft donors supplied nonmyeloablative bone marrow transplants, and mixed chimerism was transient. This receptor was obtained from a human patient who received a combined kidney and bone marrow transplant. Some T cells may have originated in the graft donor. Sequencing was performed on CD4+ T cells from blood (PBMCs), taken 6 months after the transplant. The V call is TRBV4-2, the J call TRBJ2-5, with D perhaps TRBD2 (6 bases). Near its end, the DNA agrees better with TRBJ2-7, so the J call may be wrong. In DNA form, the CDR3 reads TGTGCCAGCAGCCAAAGGGTTTTGAGCGGGTCCTACGAGCAGTACTTC. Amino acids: CASSQRVLSGSYEQYF.